Below, one T cell receptor (beta chain) is given with its context. The ends lost 0 bases at V and 5 bases at J; junction bases unmatched: 5. The germline CDR1 and CDR2 sequences are SGHRS and YFSETQ. The CDR3 consists of 15 residues. The data were obtained in a study of shared clonotypes between healthy human individuals. Data came from immunoSEQ multiplex PCR; TCRdb stores just in-frame clones and leaves some out. The table has roughly 2 million clones, around 95% seen once. The sequence came from a man in his late teens or twenties in good health. The chain has TRBV5-1 and TRBJ2-4; TRBD1 agrees at 7 bases. Sequenced sample: naive CD4+ T cells sorted from blood. This sample's subset: CD45RA+ positively selected. CDR3 in DNA: TGCGCCAGCAGCTTGGTACAGGGGCCGCAAAACATTCAGTACTTC. Translation gives CASSLVQGPQNIQYF.